The clone carrying this T cell receptor beta chain was found a few times. Its matching antigen is unknown. The sample belongs to a study of T cells in Graves' hyperthyroidism and ophthalmopathy. General observations from the study: Peripheral blood also featured most of the thyroid clonotypes expanded above 0.001.

Amplified regions were TCR beta CDR3 sequences from RNA transcripts. HTBI primers drove first-round RT-PCR of the TCR CDR3. A single record per CDR3 protein comes from TCRdb applying MiXCR to the multiplex PCR reads. The table has 600,000 or so distinct CDR3 sequences, 15% to 20% seen once. Uncontrolled infection, other autoimmune disease, pregnancy or lactation barred patients from enrollment. Diagnoses were made from clinical symptoms, serum measures (thyroxine and TRAb), thyroid ultrasound and orbital computed tomography. The germline gives CDR1 SGHTA, CDR2 FQGTGA. This CDR3 has 16 amino acids. The V end was cut by 4 bases, the J end by 8 bases, with 21 bases between.

The chain has TRBV7-3 and TRBJ2-1, with TRBD2 as a possible D gene (5 bases). The specimen sequenced was blood. The origin of this receptor is a woman under 40 with Graves' hyperthyroidism. CDR3 bases: TGTGCCAGCAGCTCCACGCGGATAGCGATGGTAGATGAGCAGTTCTTC. Its protein product is CASSSTRIAMVDEQFF.